This TCR beta chain was recorded in a study of cytomegalovirus exposure and HLA in healthy donors. Study at large: Unique TCRs numbering 75 million to 95 million, obtained from HLA-typed donors, made up an early data release. Study findings and constraints: Excluded were some V segments that proved indistinguishable, including TRBV6-2 and TRBV6-3. In a later analysis, DRB1 alleles had the most associated TCRs; HLA-C alleles the fewest.

Amplification used 60 Vbeta primers and 13 Jbeta primers. Repertoires were generated with immunoSEQ multiplex PCR, while TCRdb's copy carries only in-frame clones and drops some. The sample gives over 150,000 clones, about 84% of which show up once; 4.5% to 5.5% is in the top ten. Regarding this clone: The target antigen is unknown.

Healthy individuals who donated bone marrow served as the donors. V was cut by 3 bases and J by 2 bases, with 10 bases left in between. From germline, CDR1 is KGHSH and CDR2 LQKENI. This CDR3 is built from 14 residues. The source of this sequence is a man younger than 35 in good health and CMV-seronegative. The specimen was PBMCs. The J gene is TRBJ1-2, the V gene TRBV18; D uncertain. The CDR3 loop is CASSPLERNYGYTF. CDR3 bases: TGTGCCAGCTCACCTTTAGAGAGAAACTATGGCTACACCTTC.